The 23 T cell receptor beta chains below were found in one sample sequenced in a study of T-cell reconstitution after alpha-beta-depleted transplantation in children. TCRbeta library construction was performed incorporating unique molecular identifiers. TCRdb redid the calling of the PCR reads with MiXCR, one entry per CDR3 protein. The table lists 450,000 to 550,000 distinct CDR3 sequences, around 10% of them singletons. This material consisted of PBMCs, mostly from graft donor cells, taken 180 days after TCRalphabeta/CD19-depleted stem cell transplant. The receptors were sampled from a female patient under 10 years old who had a stem cell transplant for aplastic anemia, so the T cells may come from the graft donor.

This clonotype appeared a few times. The chain recombines TRBV7-8 with TRBJ1-1; possibly TRBD1 for D (5 bases). V lost 0 bases and J 2 bases, leaving 13 bases between the germline ends. Germline V lookup: CDR1 SGHVS, CDR2 FQNEAQ. This CDR3 contains 16 residues. Here the CDR3 reads CASSLARGRPNTEAFF. CDR3 DNA sequence: TGTGCCAGCAGCTTAGCCCGGGGCAGGCCCAACACTGAAGCTTTCTTT.

With respect to this clonotype: A clone one base away is much larger, so this may be a read error. The chain links TRBV12-3 or TRBV12-4 to TRBJ1-1; TRBD1 agrees at 11 bases. CDR3 size: 16 residues. Germline trimming cut 6 bases from V and 6 bases from J; bases unmatched to any gene: 12. The CDR3 nucleotides read TGTGCCAGCAGCCCGGACAGGGGGCGAGTATACGCTGAAGCTTTCTTT. Its translation: CASSPDRGRVYAEAFF.

Only a few counts were recorded for this clonotype. The CDR3: CASSLSQTLNTEAFF. For the CDR3, the DNA is TGTGCCAGCAGTTTGAGTCAGACATTGAACACTGAAGCTTTCTTT. The V call is TRBV12-3 or TRBV12-4, the J call TRBJ1-1, with no clear D. This CDR3 spans 15 amino acids. Trimming cost V 3 bases and J 0 bases, with 11 bases left between them.

The J gene is TRBJ2-3, the V gene TRBV4-3; tentative D call: TRBD1 (6 bases). Trimming cost V 4 bases and J 2 bases, with 16 bases left between them. The CDR3 runs to 16 residues. Germline V lookup: CDR1 LGHNA, CDR2 YSLEER. The CDR3, as DNA: TGCGCCAGCAGCCCAGATCGTCCAGGGGACACAGATACGCAGTATTTT. Translated: CASSPDRPGDTDTQYF.

V usage is TRBV5-5 and J usage is TRBJ1-3; D not certain. This CDR3 spans 15 amino acids. Germline CDR1 reads SGHKS; CDR2 reads YYEKEE (reference sequence). V gave up 5 bases and J gave up 0 bases, with 12 bases separating them. Here the CDR3 reads CASSTDFVSGNTIYF. CDR3 sequence (DNA): TGTGCCAGCAGTACCGACTTTGTCTCTGGAAACACCATATATTTT.

The CDR3 nucleotides read TGTGCCAGCAGTGAAAAGAACAGATTAGCGCCAGTGGGCAAGCTTAGCACAGATACGCAGTATTTT. Encoded protein: CASSEKNRLAPVGKLSTDTQYF. The genes are TRBV2 and TRBJ2-3; D is possibly TRBD2 (5 bases). Germline values: CDR1 SNHLY, CDR2 FYNNEI. This CDR3 contains 22 residues. Trimming took off 2 bases at V and 0 bases at J, with 30 bases between the two ends.

A few counts support this clonotype. The chain combines TRBV6-1 with TRBJ1-2; 8 bases line up with TRBD1. CDR1 and CDR2 (germline): MNHNS, SASEGT. The CDR3 has 17 residues. The J segment lost 4 bases and the V segment lost 6 bases, leaving 16 bases of the junction unmatched. For the CDR3, the DNA is TGTGCCAGCAGACCCTTTGGAGGACAGGGCTTCAGCTATGGCTACACCTTC. Amino acids: CASRPFGGQGFSYGYTF.

J is TRBJ1-6 and V is TRBV5-1, with TRBD1 matching 8 bases. The length of the CDR3 is 15 residues. V lost 4 bases, J lost 5 bases, and 5 bases stayed unmatched. The V gene's germline CDR1 is SGHRS and CDR2 YFSETQ. The CDR3 DNA sequence: TGCGCCAGCAGCCTCGGACAGGGCAATAATTCACCCCTCCACTTT. Its translation is CASSLGQGNNSPLHF.

The chain employs TRBV6-5 and TRBJ1-5; no reliable D call. V lost 7 bases to trimming and J lost 4 bases, with 14 bases between them. Looked up from germline, CDR1 is MNHEY and CDR2 is SVGAGI. This CDR3 region has 14 residues. DNA for the CDR3: TGTGCCAGCACTTCTAGACAAACGAATCAGCCCCAGCATTTT. Its protein product is CASTSRQTNQPQHF.

This clonotype was detected once. The genes are TRBV30 and TRBJ1-5, with 8 bases aligning to TRBD1. V trimming: 2 bases; J trimming: 4 bases; junction bases outside the gene matches: 7. Germline CDR1 reads GTSNPN; CDR2 reads SVGIG (reference sequence). The CDR3 covers 15 residues. CDR3 DNA: TGTGCCTGGAGTCCCGGACAGGGTGCAAATCAGCCCCAGCATTTT. It is translated as CAWSPGQGANQPQHF.

This chain connects TRBV14 to TRBJ2-7, with D possibly being TRBD1 (6 bases). The CDR3 sequence is 15 residues long. Per germline, CDR1 SGHDN and CDR2 FVKESK. V lost 4 bases and J 0 bases, leaving 13 bases between the germline ends. The CDR3 DNA follows: TGTGCCAGCAGCCCCCTGAGGGGGAGCTCCTACGAGCAGTACTTC. Protein: CASSPLRGSSYEQYF.

This clonotype was seen only a few times. V is TRBV14 and J is TRBJ1-2; 7 nucleotides line up with TRBD1. The CDR3 covers 17 residues. Germline CDR1 SGHDN, CDR2 FVKESK. Germline trimming cut 2 bases from V and 2 bases from J; bases unmatched to any gene: 11. The CDR3 coding sequence is TGTGCCAGCAGCCAACCGGGACAGTCGACTTTCAACTATGGCTACACCTTC. Protein: CASSQPGQSTFNYGYTF.

The chain employs TRBV29-1 and TRBJ1-1; 7 bases are shared with TRBD1. The CDR3 consists of 11 residues. V trimming: 4 bases; J trimming: 7 bases; junction bases outside the gene matches: 3. Germline loops: CDR1 SQVTM, CDR2 ANQGSEA. The CDR3 DNA reads TGCAGCGTTGCCGGGACAGTTGAAGCTTTCTTT. Encoded protein: CSVAGTVEAFF.

In its sample, this clonotype was seen many times. This chain uses TRBV20-1 with TRBJ2-7, with 8 positions matching TRBD2. V was clipped by 0 bases and J by 2 bases; unmatched bases: 15. Germline loops: CDR1 DFQATT, CDR2 SNEGSKA (reference sequence). This CDR3 has 18 residues. The CDR3 nucleotides read TGCAGTGCTAGAGAACTTTCCGGGACTAGGGGTTTCGCCTACGAGCAGTACTTC. This encodes CSARELSGTRGFAYEQYF.

This clonotype was seen more than once but under ten times. J is TRBJ2-7 and V is TRBV20-1; no reliable D call. This CDR3 has 16 residues. Deletions cut 4 bases from V and 0 bases from J, with 19 bases between. The germline CDR1 and CDR2 sequences are DFQATT and SNEGSKA (reference sequence). The CDR3 nucleotides read TGCAGTGCTAAGAGATCTATCGGCGGCTTCTCCTACGAGCAGTACTTC. Translated: CSAKRSIGGFSYEQYF.

The chain couples TRBV2 to TRBJ2-7; D might be TRBD2 (5 bases). The CDR3 loop spans 15 amino acids. From germline, CDR1 is SNHLY and CDR2 FYNNEI. V was clipped by 3 bases and J by 0 bases, with 12 bases between them. The CDR3 is CASSDLAGRSYEQYV. CDR3 sequence (DNA): TGTGCCAGCAGTGATTTGGCGGGTCGCTCCTACGAGCAGTACGTC.

This clonotype was observed a few times. The V call is TRBV12-3 or TRBV12-4, the J call TRBJ2-1; TRBD2 matches 12 bases. The CDR3 length is 17 residues. The V segment lost 4 bases and the J segment 7 bases; nucleotides outside the gene matches: 11. CDR3 DNA sequence: TGTGCCAGCAGTTATTATAGAGCGGGACTAGCGGGTAATGAGCAGTTCTTC. It codes for CASSYYRAGLAGNEQFF.

This clonotype appeared a few times. V is TRBV11-2 and J is TRBJ2-3, with 7 bases that match TRBD2. Unmatched junction bases numbered 15, after V lost 2 bases and J lost 4 bases. The CDR3 runs to 18 residues. Germline loops: CDR1 SGHAT, CDR2 FQNNGV. CDR3 residues: CASSLRKAGEAVADTQYF. The CDR3 nucleotides read TGTGCCAGCAGCTTAAGGAAGGCGGGAGAGGCCGTGGCAGATACGCAGTATTTT.

The table lists this clonotype with a few counts. V usage is TRBV7-2 and J usage is TRBJ2-1, with 9 bases lining up with TRBD2. J lost 7 bases, V lost 2 bases, and 9 bases had no gene match. The CDR3 totals 16 residues. In germline, CDR1 is SGHTA, CDR2 FQGNSA. The CDR3 bases are TGTGCCAGCAGCTTAAAGGCGGGAGGGCCCTCGAATGAGCAGTTCTTC. Its translation is CASSLKAGGPSNEQFF.

This sequence joins TRBV12-5 and TRBJ2-1, with D perhaps matching TRBD2 (8 bases). V was cut by 0 bases and J by 5 bases, with 32 bases left in between. The CDR3 consists of 22 residues. Germline V gene lookup returns CDR1 LGHNT and CDR2 FRNRAP. CDR3 sequence reads: CASGLVPLLLSGTYDRDNEQFF. The DNA of the CDR3 is TGTGCTAGTGGTTTGGTCCCCTTACTTCTTAGCGGGACTTACGACAGGGACAATGAGCAGTTCTTC.

The chain uses TRBV20-1 and TRBJ1-4, with D maybe TRBD1 (6 bases). CDR1 and CDR2 (germline): DFQATT, SNEGSKA (reference sequence). This CDR3 comprises 13 residues. V was cut by 5 bases and J by 7 bases, with 14 bases left in between. The CDR3 is CSASPGHLEKLFF. CDR3 in DNA: TGCAGTGCTTCTCCGGGACACCTTGAAAAACTGTTTTTT.

For this clonotype: A read error may account for a junction end that differs from germline. The chain uses TRBV6-1 and TRBJ1-5, with a weak D call TRBD1 (6 bases). Germline assignment: CDR1 MNHNS and CDR2 SASEGT. CDR3 length: 18 residues. CDR3 sequence: CASSRRYSGQRDNQPQHF. CDR3 bases: TGTGCCAGCAGTCGTAGATACAGTGGACAAAGGGACAATCAACCCCAGCATTTT.

Only a few counts were recorded for this clonotype. Compared with germline, one end of the junction differs, possibly owing to a read error. The J gene is TRBJ2-4, the V gene TRBV18; D is perhaps TRBD1 (6 bases). CDR1 and CDR2 (germline): KGHSH, LQKENI. This CDR3 is 17 amino acids long. CDR3: CASSTFGQLLAKNSQYF. DNA of the CDR3: TGTGCCAGCTCAACCTTCGGACAGCTTCTAGCCAAAAACAGTCAGTACTTC.